Listed below are T cell receptor beta chains from one sample, sequenced in a study of shared clonotypes between healthy human individuals. Sequencing was performed with immunoSEQ multiplex PCR; in TCRdb, only in-frame clones are kept and a portion is missing. The sample contains approximately 810,000 clones, nearly 95% of which appear only once. Source material: naive CD8+ T cells sorted from blood. The origin of the receptors is a man younger than 40 in good health. The CDR3 runs from the conserved cysteine through the conserved F or W. D genes are given only for firm matches.

v_call	d_call	j_call	cdr3_aa
TRBV5-8	NA	TRBJ1-2	CASSLLPGQGYGYTF
TRBV29-1	NA	TRBJ2-7	CSVETRGPYEQYF
TRBV6-5	TRBD2	TRBJ2-1	CASSYGLADNEQFF
TRBV30	TRBD1	TRBJ1-5	CAWSDGQGNQPQHF
TRBV28	TRBD1	TRBJ2-7	CASSPGQGYEQYF
TRBV4-3	NA	TRBJ2-1	CASSQGIYNEQFF
TRBV4-1	TRBD1	TRBJ1-5	CASSQGQGAQPQHF
TRBV21-1	NA	TRBJ2-4	CASSKEWGGLTRWLWAKNIQYF
TRBV15	NA	TRBJ2-2	CATSRVRGGTGELFF
TRBV11-3	TRBD2	TRBJ2-3	CASSYRTSGSLPGTDTQYF
TRBV29-1	NA	TRBJ2-7	CSVHTGREQYF
TRBV19	NA	TRBJ2-1	CASSIGSLEQFF
TRBV7-9	NA	TRBJ1-3	CASSPRGNTIYF
TRBV27	NA	TRBJ1-5	CASSLFSNQPQHF
TRBV6-1	TRBD1	TRBJ1-1	CASSEAGQGAVNTEAFF
TRBV4-3	NA	TRBJ2-1	CASSQEGASYNEQFF
TRBV15	NA	TRBJ2-3	CATSRALSSTDTQYF
TRBV10-2	NA	TRBJ2-1	CASSDVEQFF
TRBV6-5	NA	TRBJ1-1	CASSAFRVINTEAFF
TRBV7-5	NA	TRBJ2-1	CVRSSEGETAGPTYNEQFF
TRBV14	NA	TRBJ1-2	CASSQGPIKGYTF
TRBV6-6	TRBD1	TRBJ1-1	CASSKPGQGRETEAFF
TRBV6-1	NA	TRBJ2-1	CASSEARRDSFF
TRBV10-3	TRBD2	TRBJ2-1	CAISGGLAGVGNEQFF
TRBV27	NA	TRBJ2-1	CASSPSWTGVLLF
TRBV11-1	TRBD2	TRBJ2-2	CASYELAGNTGELFF
TRBV6-5	TRBD1	TRBJ1-2	CASSYGTGLGYGYTF
TRBV27	TRBD2	TRBJ2-5	CASSLSVMTSVRLETQYF
TRBV27	NA	TRBJ1-1	CASSPPRATTEAFF
TRBV27	NA	TRBJ2-3	CASMQRVFRQDTQYF
TRBV19	NA	TRBJ2-7	CASSIPGEAIYEQYF
TRBV18	TRBD1	TRBJ2-1	CASSPPLRDRVGDYNEQFF
TRBV27	NA	TRBJ2-1	CASSPRVNPLDEQFF
TRBV29-1	TRBD2	TRBJ2-7	CSVGTSGPKEPYEQYF
TRBV9	TRBD1	TRBJ1-2	CASSPGQLYGYTF
TRBV5-1	NA	TRBJ2-7	CASSSEGPPYYEQYF
TRBV9	NA	TRBJ2-3	CAIQIGDTQYF
TRBV5-1	NA	TRBJ2-7	CAKAQQYF
TRBV30	TRBD2	TRBJ2-1	CAWSWWTSGTGEQFF
TRBV6-5	NA	TRBJ1-5	CASSYLPNQPQHF
TRBV4-3	NA	TRBJ2-7	CASSLGRSAHEQYF
TRBV5-1	TRBD2	TRBJ2-1	CASSLTLAGEDEQFF
TRBV11-2	NA	TRBJ2-5	CASSLGWQTTMQYF
TRBV7-9	TRBD1	TRBJ2-7	CASSPPGQGAYEQYF
TRBV13	NA	TRBJ2-1	CASSHRTASTYNEQFF
TRBV13	TRBD2	TRBJ2-7	CASSSGLVYEQYF
TRBV27	NA	TRBJ2-1	CASSLWHASSYNEQFF
TRBV28	NA	TRBJ1-4	CASSTRIAAEKLFF
TRBV25-1	NA	TRBJ2-7	CTSSGGSSHEQYF
TRBV7-9	NA	TRBJ2-7	CASREQGSHYEQYF